This passage covers 8 T cell receptor beta chains from one sample sequenced in a study of blood T cell repertoires in COVID-19. Here immunoSEQ multiplex PCR was the method, and the copy in TCRdb shows in-frame clones only, minus some. This sample has 50,000 to 75,000 clones, with 80% found just once. The sample comprised peripheral blood. The receptor set was obtained from a man aged 60 to 69 with acute or convalescent COVID-19.

The chain carries TRBV7-5 and TRBJ2-7; TRBD2 is the table's D call, not checked against the DNA. TRBV7-5 is a pseudogene segment. This CDR3 is built from 12 residues. The CDR3: CARSRDGWEQYF. CDR3 nucleotides: TGTGCCAGAAGCCGAGACGGGTGGGAGCAGTACTTC.

The chain combines TRBV21-1 with TRBJ1-4; the table's D call of TRBD1 was not tested on the DNA. TRBV21-1 is a listed pseudogene. There are 18 residues in the CDR3. CDR3 sequence reads: CASSKEGKGAYVSEKLFF. The CDR3 region has the DNA TGTGCCAGCAGCAAAGAGGGAAAGGGGGCCTACGTCTCTGAAAAACTGTTTTTT.

The chain uses TRBV18 and TRBJ2-3; TRBD1 agrees at 7 bases. This CDR3 has 14 residues. Per germline, CDR1 KGHSH and CDR2 LQKENI. V gave up 4 bases and J gave up 0 bases; unmatched junction bases: 1. As DNA, the CDR3 is TGTGCCAGCTCACGACAGGGTAGCACAGATACGCAGTATTTT. Translating it yields CASSRQGSTDTQYF.

The CDR3 DNA follows: TGTGCCAGCACCGGACTAGCGGGGAGGGATGAGCAGTTCTTC. It encodes CASTGLAGRDEQFF. The genes are TRBV27 and TRBJ2-1; 12 nucleotides agree with TRBD2. Germline lookup yields CDR1 MNHEY and CDR2 SMNVEV (reference sequence). The length of the CDR3 is 14 residues. V shed 7 bases and J 8 bases; nucleotides not matched to a gene: 6.

The chain links TRBV6-5 to TRBJ2-7, with D possibly matching TRBD1 (6 bases). This CDR3 spans 12 amino acids. From germline, CDR1 is MNHEY and CDR2 SVGAGI. The V gene lost 9 bases and the J gene lost 6 bases, with 15 bases spanning the gap. The CDR3 DNA is TGTGCCAGTGGGTGGGTAGGGGGCGAGCAGTACTTC. Translation gives CASGWVGGEQYF.

V is TRBV5-1 and J is TRBJ2-1; 8 bases agree with TRBD1. V lost 4 bases to trimming and J lost 6 bases; unmatched junction nucleotides: 9. CDR1 is SGHRS, CDR2 YFSETQ, per germline. The length of the CDR3 is 15 residues. DNA for the CDR3: TGCGCCAGCAGCCTTACAGGGGGGAAGGGCAATGAGCAGTTCTTC. Amino acids: CASSLTGGKGNEQFF.

This clone has a handful of counts. The chain has TRBV12-3 or TRBV12-4 and TRBJ2-7; perhaps TRBD1 as D (6 bases). This CDR3 contains 13 residues. Trimming took 3 bases from V and 5 from J, leaving 11 bases between them. The CDR3 DNA reads TGTGCCAGCAGTTTTGGCAGGGGCCACGAGCAGTACTTC. It codes for CASSFGRGHEQYF.

The J gene is TRBJ2-3, the V gene TRBV19, with D perhaps matching TRBD2 (6 bases). Trimming took 6 bases from V and 5 from J, leaving 21 bases between them. The CDR3 extends over 16 amino acids. Germline assignment: CDR1 LNHDA and CDR2 SQIVND (reference sequence). The CDR3 coding sequence is TGTGCCAGTAGGTATCGGGCGGGGCTAGCACAAGATACGCAGTATTTT. Residues: CASRYRAGLAQDTQYF.